These 25 T cell receptor beta chains were all obtained from the same sample, sequenced in a study of T-cell memory formation after mild COVID-19. TCRdb independently ran MiXCR on the 5' RACE reads; one entry per CDR3 protein. The sample yields 150,000 to 200,000 distinct CDR3 sequences, around 30% seen once. Sequencing was carried out using PBMCs or a T cell subset sorted from them (not recorded which). These receptors were collected from an adult woman who had mild COVID-19 (a few samples of this study predate the infection). Cell type and time point are not known.

About this clonotype itself: Relative to the germline gene, one junction end is altered; a read error may explain this. The J gene is TRBJ1-1, the V gene TRBV20-1; 7 nucleotides line up with TRBD1. The CDR3 consists of 14 residues. Germline CDR1 and CDR2: DFQATT and SNEGSKA (reference sequence). This CDR3 is CSVGGARLNAEAFF. In nucleotides, the CDR3 is TGCAGTGTAGGGGGCGCGAGGTTGAACGCTGAAGCTTTCTTT.

This chain connects TRBV2 to TRBJ1-1; D gene unclear. This CDR3 region has 12 residues. V was trimmed by 7 bases and J by 1 base, leaving 7 bases between them. Germline loops: CDR1 SNHLY, CDR2 FYNNEI. Here the CDR3 DNA reads TGTGCCAGCATCTGGGCGAACACTGAAGCTTTCTTT. It translates to CASIWANTEAFF.

This clonotype came up a few times. The chain links TRBV11-2 to TRBJ2-2; 9 positions agree with TRBD2. Germline assignment: CDR1 SGHAT and CDR2 FQNNGV. The CDR3 totals 16 residues. The V segment lost 5 bases and the J segment 7 bases; nucleotides outside the gene matches: 11. The CDR3 coding sequence is TGTGCCAGCAGCCGCCTACGGACTAGCGAGGGCGGGGAGCTGTTTTTT. Its translation is CASSRLRTSEGGELFF.

This clonotype has only a few counts. CDR3 residues: CAWTPSMSATEAFF. CDR3 nucleotide sequence: TGTGCCTGGACCCCATCAATGAGTGCCACTGAAGCTTTCTTT. This chain uses TRBV30 with TRBJ1-1; D gene unclear. The CDR3 totals 14 residues. Looked up from germline, CDR1 is GTSNPN and CDR2 is SVGIG (reference sequence). V dropped 4 bases and J dropped 4 bases, with 16 bases sitting between them.

The rearrangement links TRBV28 to TRBJ2-7; unclear D gene. CDR1 and CDR2 (germline): MDHEN, SYDVKM. This CDR3 has 14 residues. V lost 3 bases, J lost 2 bases, and 11 bases lay in between. The CDR3 is CASSFSIVPYEQYF. CDR3 nucleotide sequence: TGTGCCAGCAGTTTCTCGATAGTCCCCTACGAGCAGTACTTC.

The rearrangement uses TRBV6-5 and TRBJ2-7; D is unclear. The CDR3 covers 14 residues. CDR1 and CDR2 from the germline V gene are MNHEY and SVGAGI. Between the trimmed V and J ends, which lost 2 bases and 6 bases, there was a span of 14 bases. CDR3 sequence reads: CASSYERYTGEQYF. The CDR3 DNA follows: TGTGCCAGCAGTTACGAGAGGTACACCGGCGAGCAGTACTTC.

This clonotype appeared a few times. The CDR3 sequence: CSARAGTWDEPQHF. The CDR3 region has the DNA TGCAGTGCTAGGGCCGGGACGTGGGATGAGCCCCAGCATTTT. V usage is TRBV20-1 and J usage is TRBJ1-5, with D possibly TRBD1 on 5 matching bases. CDR3 length: 14 amino acids. Trimming removed 3 bases at V and 8 bases at J, with 17 bases between. Looked up from germline, CDR1 is DFQATT and CDR2 is SNEGSKA (reference sequence).

This clonotype was recorded many times. The rearrangement uses TRBV28 and TRBJ2-2; D is unresolved. The CDR3 is made up of 16 amino acids. Per germline, CDR1 MDHEN and CDR2 SYDVKM. Trimming pared 9 bases from V and 2 bases from J, leaving 19 bases between. The CDR3 DNA reads as TGTGCCAGTTTTTACTCCGGGCTACTCAACACCGGGGAGCTGTTTTTT. Protein sequence: CASFYSGLLNTGELFF.

This clonotype was seen a single time. The V and J genes are TRBV24-1 and TRBJ2-2; D unclear. V was cut by 1 base and J by 4 bases, with 9 bases left in between. This CDR3 has 15 amino acids. Germline V gives CDR1 KGHDR, CDR2 SFDVKD. CDR3 coding DNA: TGTGCCACCAGTGATTTATCGCAAACCACCGGGGAGCTGTTTTTT. As protein: CATSDLSQTTGELFF.

This sequence joins TRBV6-6 and TRBJ2-7; D unresolved. The CDR3 loop spans 13 amino acids. Germline V gene lookup returns CDR1 MNHNY and CDR2 SVGAGI (reference sequence). The V gene lost 4 bases and the J gene lost 1 base, with 8 bases spanning the gap. The CDR3 loop reads CASSWAASYEQYF. The DNA for the CDR3 is TGTGCCAGCAGTTGGGCAGCATCCTACGAGCAGTACTTC.

The V and J genes are TRBV19 and TRBJ2-3; TRBD2 aligns across 7 bases. The CDR3 sequence is 17 residues long. Germline V gives CDR1 LNHDA, CDR2 SQIVND (reference sequence). V trimming: 5 bases; J trimming: 2 bases; junction bases outside the gene matches: 13. This chain's CDR3 is CASSRPPQRGYTDTQYF. CDR3 nucleotide sequence: TGTGCCAGTAGTCGACCCCCCCAGCGGGGCTACACAGATACGCAGTATTTT.

This clonotype has a handful of counts. This rearrangement joins TRBV24-1 to TRBJ2-2, with D perhaps matching TRBD1 (6 bases). CDR3 length: 14 amino acids. Trimming cost V 5 bases and J 6 bases, with 12 bases left between them. Germline CDR1 KGHDR, CDR2 SFDVKD. CDR3 sequence reads: CATSVQQGPGELFF. The CDR3 DNA reads TGTGCCACCAGTGTCCAACAGGGCCCCGGGGAGCTGTTTTTT.

The V call is TRBV4-2, the J call TRBJ2-5, with D uncertain. Germline CDR1 and CDR2: LGHNA and YNFKEQ. The CDR3 loop spans 17 amino acids. Trimming shortened V by 0 bases and J by 5 bases, and 19 bases separated the two germline ends. The CDR3, as DNA: TGTGCCAGCAGCCAAGATCTGCTCAGAACGAACGGGGAGACCCAGTACTTC. This gives the protein CASSQDLLRTNGETQYF.

V and J are TRBV5-1 and TRBJ2-5; 16 bases line up with TRBD2. Germline CDR1 SGHRS, CDR2 YFSETQ. V gave up 4 bases and J gave up 5 bases; unmatched junction bases: 11. The CDR3 length is 18 residues. The CDR3 reads CASSPFGTSGRAPETQYF. CDR3 DNA sequence: TGCGCCAGCAGCCCTTTTGGGACTAGCGGGAGGGCCCCGGAGACCCAGTACTTC.

The chain links TRBV20-1 to TRBJ1-3, with no clear D. The germline gives CDR1 DFQATT, CDR2 SNEGSKA (reference sequence). Trimming shortened V by 1 base and J by 0 bases, and 22 bases separated the two germline ends. This CDR3 spans 19 amino acids. The CDR3 reads CSARARGARPKLSGNTIYF. The CDR3, as DNA: TGCAGTGCTAGAGCTCGAGGAGCTCGCCCTAAACTCTCTGGAAACACCATATATTTT.

CDR3 protein: CASSRTGSNEKLFF. The CDR3 region has the DNA TGTGCCAGCAGCCGGACAGGGTCTAATGAAAAACTGTTTTTT. V is TRBV7-9 and J is TRBJ1-4; 8 bases fit TRBD1. J lost 3 bases, V lost 5 bases, and 2 bases had no gene match. Germline lookup yields CDR1 SEHNR and CDR2 FQNEAQ (reference sequence). CDR3 length: 14 residues.

This clonotype was detected a few times. The chain recombines TRBV5-5 with TRBJ2-7; no clear D. V shed 1 base and J shed 6 bases, with 11 bases lying between them. CDR3 size: 13 residues. Germline assignment: CDR1 SGHKS and CDR2 YYEKEE (reference sequence). In DNA form, the CDR3 reads TGTGCCAGCAGCTTGCGGCAAAACAGCGAGCAGTACTTC. This encodes CASSLRQNSEQYF.

Only a few counts were recorded for this clonotype. V usage is TRBV5-1 and J usage is TRBJ2-1; D is ambiguous. The CDR3 spans 15 residues. CDR1 is SGHRS, CDR2 YFSETQ, per germline. The ends were cut back, 0 bases at V and 1 base at J, with 8 bases in the middle. The CDR3 DNA reads TGCGCCAGCAGCTTGGTTTCGCAGTCCTACAATGAGCAGTTCTTC. Its translation: CASSLVSQSYNEQFF. Complete variable domain (other parts from reference TRBV5-1 and TRBJ2-1): KAGVTQTPRYLIKTRGQQVTLSCSPISGHRSVSWYQQTPGQGLQFLFEYFSETQRNKGNFPGRFSGRQFSNSRSEMNVSTLELGDSALYLCASSLVSQSYNEQFFGPGTRLTVL.

This clonotype has just a few counts. The J gene is TRBJ2-1, the V gene TRBV24-1; TRBD2 matches 8 bases. The CDR3 is made up of 15 amino acids. Per germline, CDR1 KGHDR and CDR2 SFDVKD. The junction had 5 bases not matched to a gene; V was cut back by 6 bases and J by 2 bases. In DNA form, the CDR3 reads TGTGCCACCAGTCAACCGGGACTAGCCTACAATGAGCAGTTCTTC. Translating it yields CATSQPGLAYNEQFF.

This clonotype appeared once. CDR3 in amino acids: CASSFYGLAGHPHTDTQYF. As DNA, the CDR3 is TGTGCCAGCAGTTTTTACGGACTAGCGGGGCATCCTCACACAGATACGCAGTATTTT. The rearrangement uses TRBV12-3 or TRBV12-4 and TRBJ2-3; 12 nucleotides align to TRBD2. This CDR3 spans 19 amino acids. J was trimmed by 2 bases and V by 3 bases; bases with no gene match: 12.

CDR3 bases: TGTGCCACCAGTGACCCACGGAGGAGCGGCCAAGAGACCCAGTACTTC. This codes for CATSDPRRSGQETQYF. The chain uses TRBV24-1 and TRBJ2-5; perhaps TRBD2 as D (5 bases). Looked up from germline, CDR1 is KGHDR and CDR2 is SFDVKD. The CDR3 loop spans 16 amino acids. Trimming stripped 4 bases from V and 1 base from J, with 15 bases between.

This clonotype occurred a few times. The chain recombines TRBV12-3 or TRBV12-4 with TRBJ2-5, with D possibly matching TRBD2 (5 bases). V shed 6 bases and J shed 2 bases, with 13 bases lying between them. The CDR3 runs to 14 residues. CDR3 DNA: TGTGCCAGCAGCCCTCCGACGGGACAAGAGACCCAGTACTTC. Translation: CASSPPTGQETQYF.

The table lists this clonotype with a few counts. The chain uses TRBV30 and TRBJ1-2; 9 nucleotides agree with TRBD1. The ends lost 3 bases at V and 6 bases at J; junction bases unmatched: 5. Per the germline V gene, CDR1 is GTSNPN and CDR2 is SVGIG (reference sequence). CDR3 length: 13 amino acids. The CDR3 bases are TGTGCCTGGAGGGGACAGGGTAAAAATGGCTACACCTTC. As protein: CAWRGQGKNGYTF.

This clonotype has a count of ten or more. This chain links TRBV3-1 with TRBJ2-4; a possible D gene is TRBD1 (6 bases). Germline V gene lookup returns CDR1 LGHDT and CDR2 YNNKEL (reference sequence). The V and J ends lost 1 base and 7 bases respectively, with 8 bases between them. The CDR3 is 13 residues long. CDR3 residues: CASSQAGVNIQYF. In DNA, the CDR3 is TGTGCCAGCAGCCAAGCAGGGGTCAACATTCAGTACTTC.

This clonotype appeared a few times. The chain carries TRBV7-6 and TRBJ2-5, with a possible D match to TRBD2 (6 bases). CDR1 SGHVS and CDR2 FNYEAQ come from the germline V gene. Trimming took 5 bases from V and 1 from J, leaving 8 bases between them. This CDR3 comprises 13 residues. CDR3: CASSPEGQETQYF. CDR3 nucleotides: TGTGCCAGCAGCCCGGAGGGCCAAGAGACCCAGTACTTC.